The clone carrying this T cell receptor (beta chain) was picked up many times. Its antigen is not identified. The junction departs from the called germline gene at one end, perhaps through a read error. This entry belongs to a study of human T cells and chemical hapten exposure. General study results and limits: No alteration of TCRs above 1 in 1000 frequency was seen with DPC sensitization.

CDR1 is SGHTA and CDR2 is FQGNSA in the germline V gene. CDR3 length: 13 residues. Stated time point: patch test 1, 2 weeks after DPC sensitization. The treatment was: therapeutic diphenylcyclopropenone sensitization with weekly scalp DPC. During construction of the library, unique molecular identifiers were attached to individual cDNA molecules for quantitative, reproducible TCR counting. TCRdb redid the calling of the RACE reads with MiXCR, one entry per CDR3 protein. The table has 380,000 or so distinct CDR3 sequences, more than 4.5% seen once. Sequenced material: whole blood, taken in connection with sensitization to the hapten diphenylcyclopropenone (DPC). This TCR was sampled from a woman between 45 and 65 years old with alopecia areata. Some clones in this sample may be carry-over from other donors' samples. This sequence joins TRBV7-2 and TRBJ2-1, with D unresolved. The CDR3 loop reads CASSLRQAAHRLF. CDR3 in DNA: TGTGCCAGCAGCTTACGGCAGGCGGCCCATCGTCTCTTC. Based on the CDR3 plus reference TRBV7-2 and TRBJ2-1, the full variable domain is GAGVSQSPSNKVTEKGKDVELRCDPISGHTALYWYRQSLGQGLEFLIYFQGNSAPDKSGLPSDRFSAERTGGSVSTLTIQRTQQEDSAVYLCASSLRQAAHRLFGPGTRLTVL.